This T cell receptor beta chain was found in a study of long-term antiretroviral therapy in people with HIV. Findings and caveats of the study: Dominant in the repertoire at all time points were clones expanded before ART. Controls showed broader CDR3 length ranges than did the HIV repertoires. Transplant donor controls retained higher diversity, though diversity increased after ART.

They ran version v3.0 of the immunoSEQ assay at survey level. The protocol was immunoSEQ multiplex PCR, while the TCRdb copy is restricted to in-frame clones and leaves out a portion. Of 20,000 to 25,000 clones listed, approximately 86% are singletons. About this clone: Antigen unknown.

V gave up 3 bases and J gave up 3 bases; unmatched junction bases: 4. CDR1 SGHVS and CDR2 FNYEAQ come from the germline V gene. This CDR3 has 15 residues. Every single participant having HIV got treatment inside the United States. The sample was unsorted PBMCs, taken 1.6 years after starting antiretroviral therapy. The V gene is TRBV7-6, the J gene TRBJ2-1, with 8 bases aligning to TRBD2. The TCR sequence derives from a man between 40 and 49 years old with HIV. The CDR3 sequence is CASSLSAGDYNEQFF. DNA for the CDR3: TGTGCCAGCAGCTTGTCAGCGGGGGACTACAATGAGCAGTTCTTC. Full variable domain (missing parts from reference TRBV7-6 and TRBJ2-1): GAGVSQSPRYKVTKRGQDVALRCDPISGHVSLYWYRQALGQGPEFLTYFNYEAQQDKSGLPNDRFSAERPEGSISTLTIQRTEQRDSAMYRCASSLSAGDYNEQFFGPGTRLTVL.